Below are 15 T cell receptor beta chains sequenced from a single sample in a study of cytomegalovirus exposure and HLA in healthy donors. Measured with immunoSEQ multiplex PCR; TCRdb has only the in-frame clones, and not every one. The table includes 100,000 to 150,000 clones, 70% to 90% detected once. The sequencing sample was made of PBMCs. These receptor sequences come from a young woman in good health and CMV-seronegative.

J is TRBJ1-5 and V is TRBV15; 7 nucleotides match TRBD1. The germline V gene encodes CDR1 LNHNV and CDR2 YYDKDF (reference sequence). This CDR3 has 14 residues. The V and J ends lost 3 bases and 6 bases, in that order; junction bases with no gene match: 5. CDR3 sequence: CATSRRQGAQPQHF. The CDR3 bases are TGTGCCACCAGCAGGAGACAGGGTGCTCAGCCCCAGCATTTT.

This clone appeared a few times. This chain links TRBV7-6 with TRBJ1-2; TRBD1 matches 7 bases. The germline CDR1 and CDR2 sequences are SGHVS and FNYEAQ. The CDR3 loop spans 15 amino acids. Trimming took 1 base from V and 5 from J; bases not matched to a gene: 7. CDR3 amino acids: CASSLDQGDSYGYTF. As DNA, the CDR3 is TGTGCCAGCAGCTTAGACCAAGGGGACAGTTATGGCTACACCTTC.

This clone was detected only a few times. The chain links TRBV4-2 to TRBJ2-1; TRBD1 matches at 11 bases. This CDR3 comprises 18 residues. Germline-derived CDR1 and CDR2 are LGHNA and YNFKEQ. The V gene end was trimmed by 0 bases and the J gene end by 7 bases; junction bases not matched to a gene: 11. The DNA for the CDR3 is TGTGCCAGCAGCCAAGATGTCTTTGGGACAGGGGGAAGGAATGAGCAGTTCTTC. Translated, it gives CASSQDVFGTGGRNEQFF.

The chain couples TRBV7-3 to TRBJ2-7, with 11 bases fitting TRBD2. This CDR3 has 17 residues. V lost 5 bases and J lost 9; bases outside the gene matches: 18. CDR1 SGHTA and CDR2 FQGTGA come from the germline V gene. The CDR3 loop is CASSPAGRASGRTGQYF. CDR3 nucleotides: TGTGCCAGCAGCCCCGCGGGGCGGGCTAGCGGGAGGACAGGGCAGTACTTC.

The sample holds a few counts of this clone. The J gene is TRBJ2-7, the V gene TRBV11-2; 10 nucleotides line up with TRBD2. Germline V gene data show CDR1 as SGHAT and CDR2 as FQNNGV. This CDR3 contains 14 residues. The J segment lost 4 bases and the V segment lost 2 bases, leaving 2 bases of the junction unmatched. Here the CDR3 DNA reads TGTGCCAGCAGCTTAACTAGCGGGATATACGAGCAGTACTTC. Its protein is CASSLTSGIYEQYF.

The chain employs TRBV9 and TRBJ2-5, with D possibly TRBD1 on 6 matching bases. There are 12 residues in the CDR3. The V gene's germline CDR1 is SGDLS and CDR2 YYNGEE. V dropped 3 bases and J dropped 5 bases, with 8 bases sitting between them. The CDR3 sequence: CASSDTGETQYF. Here the CDR3 DNA reads TGTGCCAGCAGCGATACAGGGGAGACCCAGTACTTC.

The rearrangement links TRBV28 to TRBJ1-3; TRBD1 is a possible D gene (5 bases). CDR3 size: 14 residues. Germline V CDR1 and CDR2: MDHEN, SYDVKM. The V gene lost 3 bases and the J gene lost 4 bases, with 10 bases spanning the gap. CDR3 loop: CASSFAGGGNTIYF. The CDR3 DNA follows: TGTGCCAGCAGTTTCGCGGGGGGAGGAAACACCATATATTTT.

The chain has TRBV21-1 and TRBJ2-6; TRBD2, the D gene given by the table, was not confirmed from the DNA. TRBV21-1 is labeled a pseudogene. The CDR3 contains 13 residues. The CDR3 loop is CASNLPGANVLTF. The CDR3 DNA reads TGTGCCAGCAACCTACCTGGGGCCAACGTCCTGACTTTC.

V is TRBV28 and J is TRBJ2-7, with TRBD2 matching 9 bases. This CDR3 comprises 15 residues. Per the germline V gene, CDR1 is MDHEN and CDR2 is SYDVKM. The V gene end was trimmed by 3 bases and the J gene end by 5 bases; junction bases not matched to a gene: 8. CDR3 coding DNA: TGTGCCAGCAGTTTTCTTGCGGGAGGGAAGAACGAGCAGTACTTC. Amino acid sequence: CASSFLAGGKNEQYF.

V gene TRBV27 combines with J gene TRBJ2-7; 8 positions match TRBD1. CDR3 length: 14 amino acids. The V and J ends lost 3 bases and 4 bases, in that order; junction bases with no gene match: 5. The germline CDR1 and CDR2 sequences are MNHEY and SMNVEV (reference sequence). Here the CDR3 reads CASSFTGGTYEQYF. The CDR3 nucleotides read TGTGCCAGCAGTTTTACAGGGGGTACGTACGAGCAGTACTTC.

This clone was recorded only once. The chain recombines TRBV4-1 with TRBJ2-7; 10 positions agree with TRBD1. This CDR3 has 15 amino acids. With V trimmed by 4 bases and J by 6 bases, 9 bases remained unmatched. Looked up from germline, CDR1 is MGHRA and CDR2 is YSYEKL. In nucleotides, the CDR3 is TGCGCCAGCAGCCTGAACCTGGGACAGGGGTTCGAGCAGTACTTC. As protein: CASSLNLGQGFEQYF.

The rearrangement links TRBV6-4 to TRBJ2-7, with D perhaps TRBD1 (6 bases). Germline CDR1 and CDR2: MRHNA and SNTAGT. V was shortened by 0 bases and J by 7 bases, with 10 bases between the two germline ends. The CDR3 is 13 residues long. The CDR3 DNA reads as TGTGCCAGCAGTGACTCAGGGGGTAGTGAGCAGTACTTC. Its protein product is CASSDSGGSEQYF.

The chain combines TRBV11-2 with TRBJ1-2, with 9 positions matching TRBD1. CDR1 and CDR2 (germline): SGHAT, FQNNGV. The CDR3 spans 16 residues. V trimming: 5 bases; J trimming: 4 bases; junction bases outside the gene matches: 11. The CDR3 sequence: CASSRGQGRQPYGYTF. The CDR3, as DNA: TGTGCCAGCAGCCGGGGACAGGGACGACAACCCTATGGCTACACCTTC.

The chain has TRBV4-1 and TRBJ2-2, with 10 nucleotides matching TRBD2. The trim removed 2 bases at V and 7 bases at J, leaving 4 bases unmatched. From germline, CDR1 is MGHRA and CDR2 YSYEKL. The CDR3 runs 15 residues. The chain's CDR3 is CASSQSGGAVGELFF. CDR3 coding DNA: TGCGCCAGCAGCCAAAGCGGGGGGGCGGTCGGGGAGCTGTTTTTT.

This clone has just one count. Here the CDR3 reads CASSKGVVQSKYF. The CDR3, as DNA: TGTGCCAGCAGCAAAGGGGTTGTACAGTCCAAGTACTTC. The genes are TRBV21-1 and TRBJ2-5; TRBD1, the table's D call, lacks a check against the DNA. TRBV21-1 is marked as a pseudogene. This CDR3 spans 13 amino acids.